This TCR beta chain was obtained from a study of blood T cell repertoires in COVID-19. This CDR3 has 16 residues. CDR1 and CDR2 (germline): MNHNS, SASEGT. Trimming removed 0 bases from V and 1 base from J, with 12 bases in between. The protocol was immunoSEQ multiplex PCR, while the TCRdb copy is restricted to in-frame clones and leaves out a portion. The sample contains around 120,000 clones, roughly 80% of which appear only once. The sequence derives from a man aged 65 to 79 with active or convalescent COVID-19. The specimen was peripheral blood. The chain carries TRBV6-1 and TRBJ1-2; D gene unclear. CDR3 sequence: CASSEATSSFNYGYTF. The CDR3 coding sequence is TGTGCCAGCAGTGAAGCGACCTCTAGCTTTAACTATGGCTACACCTTC.